Listed below are T cell receptor beta chains from one sample, sequenced in a study of blood T cell repertoires in COVID-19. Produced via immunoSEQ multiplex PCR; TCRdb's table is partial and in-frame only. In the table there are approximately 500,000 clones, roughly nine tenths of which are singletons. The sample taken for sequencing was peripheral blood. These receptors all come from a woman between 50 and 59 years old with COVID-19, enrolled during active disease. Both conserved end residues are part of each CDR3. Each record gives: V gene, J gene, D gene, clone size, CDR3 protein, CDR3 DNA. A D gene is named only where the DNA matches it firmly. Clone size is shown for a subset of rows, as once, few, many or a class of expanded clone.

V: TRBV21-1
J: TRBJ2-5
D: -
size: -
CDR3: CASSKVAGLETQYF
DNA: TGTGCCAGCAGCAAAGTAGCGGGTTTGGAGACCCAGTACTTC

V: TRBV2
J: TRBJ1-1
D: -
size: few
CDR3: CASSELQMNTEAFF
DNA: TGTGCCAGCAGTGAGTTACAGATGAACACTGAAGCTTTCTTT

V: TRBV23-1
J: TRBJ1-5
D: TRBD1
size: -
CDR3: CASSRDWGQAAGRNQPQHF
DNA: TGCGCCAGCAGCCGCGACTGGGGACAGGCGGCCGGTCGCAATCAGCCCCAGCATTTT

V: TRBV7-8
J: TRBJ1-5
D: -
size: -
CDR3: CASSLMQGNQPQHF
DNA: TGTGCCAGCAGCTTGATGCAGGGAAATCAGCCCCAGCATTTT

V: TRBV4-1
J: TRBJ2-1
D: TRBD2
size: -
CDR3: CASSQQGLAVFVSNEQFF
DNA: TGCGCCAGCAGCCAACAGGGACTAGCGGTATTTGTGTCGAATGAGCAGTTCTTC

V: TRBV3-1/TRBV3-2
J: TRBJ1-2
D: -
size: few
CDR3: CASSSRNPYGYTF
DNA: TGTGCCAGCAGCTCTAGGAACCCATATGGCTACACCTTC

V: TRBV27
J: TRBJ1-5
D: TRBD1
size: -
CDR3: CASSSTDRVNQPQHF
DNA: TGTGCCAGCAGTTCCACGGACAGGGTCAATCAGCCCCAGCATTTT

V: TRBV28
J: TRBJ2-7
D: -
size: -
CDR3: CASAALTWTPYEQYF
DNA: TGTGCCAGCGCGGCGTTGACATGGACACCCTACGAGCAGTACTTC

V: TRBV19
J: TRBJ1-3
D: -
size: -
CDR3: CASTPRSPSGNTIYF
DNA: TGTGCCAGTACCCCTCGTTCCCCCTCTGGAAACACCATATATTTT

V: TRBV10-1
J: TRBJ1-6
D: -
size: few
CDR3: CASSGGLPNSPLHF
DNA: TGCGCCAGCAGCGGGGGTTTGCCTAATTCACCCCTCCACTTT

V: TRBV30
J: TRBJ1-6
D: -
size: -
CDR3: CAWSVESGSPLHF
DNA: TGTGCCTGGAGTGTAGAGTCGGGGTCACCCCTCCACTTT

V: TRBV2
J: TRBJ2-7
D: TRBD1
size: few
CDR3: CASRDRVLSYEQYF
DNA: TGTGCCAGCAGAGACAGGGTTCTCTCCTACGAGCAGTACTTC

V: TRBV19
J: TRBJ2-1
D: TRBD2
size: -
CDR3: CASSESVLAGSNEQFF
DNA: TGTGCCAGTAGTGAGAGTGTACTAGCGGGGTCAAATGAGCAGTTCTTC

V: TRBV18
J: TRBJ1-5
D: -
size: few
CDR3: CASSPGGEDQPQHF
DNA: TGTGCCAGCTCACCCGGCGGAGAGGATCAGCCCCAGCATTTT

V: TRBV5-4
J: TRBJ2-1
D: -
size: -
CDR3: CASSFQGNNEQFF
DNA: TGTGCCAGCAGCTTTCAGGGCAACAATGAGCAGTTCTTC

V: TRBV12-3/TRBV12-4
J: TRBJ2-7
D: -
size: -
CDR3: CASSLGRTYEQYF
DNA: TGTGCCAGCAGTTTAGGGAGGACCTACGAGCAGTACTTC

V: TRBV19
J: TRBJ1-3
D: -
size: once
CDR3: CASSIAGNTIYF
DNA: TGTGCCAGTAGTATAGCAGGAAACACCATATATTTT

V: TRBV3-1/TRBV3-2
J: TRBJ1-3
D: -
size: once
CDR3: CASSQGMSSNTIYF
DNA: TGTGCCAGCAGCCAAGGAATGTCGAGTAACACCATATATTTT

V: TRBV28
J: TRBJ2-3
D: TRBD2
size: -
CDR3: CASSLRSGGAVTDTQYF
DNA: TGTGCCAGCAGTTTACGTAGCGGGGGGGCGGTCACAGATACGCAGTATTTT

V: TRBV19
J: TRBJ1-2
D: TRBD1
size: -
CDR3: CASNPGGHRNYGYTF
DNA: TGTGCCAGTAATCCAGGGGGACACCGTAACTATGGCTACACCTTC